The 31 T cell receptor beta chains reported below all come from one sample, sequenced in a study of naive and memory T cell subsets. The beta constant-region primer was an equimolar mix of two oligonucleotides covering TRBC1 and TRBC2. TCRdb called the UMI-ligation and nested PCR reads again in MiXCR, with one record for every CDR3 protein. In the table there are about 4,600 distinct CDR3 sequences, roughly 7.8% of which are singletons. The sample consisted of CD4+ TEMRA cells from blood. As for subset: effector memory re-expressing CD45RA, CD45RA+ CD27-. The receptors come from a human donor in good health.

This clonotype was seen more than once but under ten times. V usage is TRBV11-1 and J usage is TRBJ1-1; tentative D call: TRBD1 (5 bases). Trimming cost V 5 bases and J 4 bases, with 20 bases left between them. The CDR3 has 16 residues. Germline CDR1 is SGHAT and CDR2 is FQDESV (reference sequence). The CDR3 nucleotides are TGTGCCAGCAGCCCGACGCCGGGGCAGGTAGGCACTGAAGCTTTCTTT. It yields the protein CASSPTPGQVGTEAFF.

In its sample, this clonotype was seen a few times. CDR3 sequence: CASSPDRFDGYTF. CDR3 DNA sequence: TGTGCCAGCAGCCCGGACAGGTTTGATGGCTACACCTTC. The chain links TRBV7-2 to TRBJ1-2, with 7 positions matching TRBD1. The CDR3 consists of 13 residues. In germline, CDR1 is SGHTA, CDR2 FQGNSA. The trim removed 5 bases at V and 6 bases at J, leaving 6 bases unmatched.

This clonotype was found many times. A clone one base away is much larger, so this may be a read error. The chain combines TRBV9 with TRBJ2-3; no firm D call. Germline V gene lookup returns CDR1 SGDLS and CDR2 YYNGEE. The CDR3 consists of 15 residues. V shed 0 bases and J shed 1 base, with 9 bases lying between them. CDR3 nucleotide sequence: TGTGCCAGCAGCGTAGCCGCCGCGGGCACAGATACGCAGTATTTT. Its translation is CASSVAAAGTDTQYF.

Many counts were recorded for this clonotype. The chain couples TRBV27 to TRBJ2-7, with 10 bases that match TRBD2. Germline CDR1 and CDR2: MNHEY and SMNVEV (reference sequence). Unmatched junction bases numbered 15, after V lost 4 bases and J lost 0 bases. This CDR3 spans 19 amino acids. The CDR3 reads CASSSRSNAGLALSYEQYF. The CDR3 DNA reads TGTGCCAGCAGTTCACGATCCAACGCGGGACTAGCGCTCTCCTACGAGCAGTACTTC.

This clonotype showed up many times. The chain couples TRBV15 to TRBJ1-4; D gene unclear. CDR1 is LNHNV and CDR2 is YYDKDF in the germline V gene (reference sequence). CDR3 length: 14 residues. V shed 8 bases and J shed 2 bases, with 12 bases lying between them. The CDR3 protein is CATRAFGTNEKLFF. CDR3 DNA: TGTGCCACCCGAGCCTTCGGGACTAATGAAAAACTGTTTTTT.

This clonotype came up many times. The J gene is TRBJ2-7, the V gene TRBV18, with 8 bases aligning to TRBD2. CDR1 and CDR2 from the germline V gene are KGHSH and LQKENI. The junction had 7 bases not matched to a gene; V was cut back by 6 bases and J by 0 bases. There are 15 residues in the CDR3. CDR3 in DNA: TGTGCCAGCTCGTCGATAGCGGGAAGCTCCTACGAGCAGTACTTC. Amino acid sequence: CASSSIAGSSYEQYF.

This clonotype was counted many times. The V call is TRBV19, the J call TRBJ1-4; no reliable D call. V was pared by 2 bases and J by 3 bases, with 7 bases between. Germline CDR1 reads LNHDA; CDR2 reads SQIVND (reference sequence). This CDR3 spans 14 amino acids. In DNA form, the CDR3 reads TGTGCCAGTAGTATATTGGGCGCTAATGAAAAACTGTTTTTT. Translation: CASSILGANEKLFF.

This clonotype has a count of ten or more. The genes are TRBV18 and TRBJ2-3; D ambiguous. V lost 3 bases to trimming and J lost 2 bases, with 9 bases between them. The CDR3 spans 14 residues. Germline V gene sequence: CDR1 KGHSH, CDR2 LQKENI. Here the CDR3 DNA reads TGTGCCAGCTCACCCCCACGGGCCACAGATACGCAGTATTTT. Translation gives CASSPPRATDTQYF.

This clonotype was detected ten times or more. This chain links TRBV10-3 with TRBJ2-2; a possible D gene is TRBD1 (5 bases). V lost 0 bases and J 5 bases, leaving 7 bases between the germline ends. The CDR3 runs to 14 residues. Germline V CDR1 and CDR2: ENHRY, SYGVKD. CDR3 amino acids: CAISESGQTGELFF. Here the CDR3 DNA reads TGTGCCATCAGTGAGTCTGGACAAACCGGGGAGCTGTTTTTT.

The sample holds many counts of this clonotype. As DNA, the CDR3 is TGTGCCAGCAGTCACGCCGTTGGGGGTTCAGATACGCAGTATTTT. Translating gives CASSHAVGGSDTQYF. This rearrangement joins TRBV6-2 or TRBV6-3 to TRBJ2-3; the D call may be TRBD1 or TRBD2 (5 bases each). V lost 5 bases, J lost 4 bases, and 16 bases lay in between. The CDR3 extends over 15 amino acids. Looked up from germline, CDR1 is MNHEY and CDR2 is SVGEGT.

This clonotype was detected ten times or more. The chain has TRBV7-2 and TRBJ1-2; TRBD1 agrees at 7 bases. The junction had 12 bases not matched to a gene; V was cut back by 1 base and J by 7 bases. Germline CDR1 is SGHTA and CDR2 is FQGNSA. The CDR3 runs 16 residues. Here the CDR3 reads CASSLVVGTERSGYTF. CDR3 in DNA: TGTGCCAGCAGCTTAGTAGTGGGGACAGAGAGAAGTGGCTACACCTTC.

The V and J genes are TRBV5-4 and TRBJ2-1; TRBD2 matches at 11 bases. With 4 bases clipped from V and 0 bases from J, the junction kept 6 bases outside the gene matches. The CDR3 runs to 17 residues. Per the germline V gene, CDR1 is SGHNT and CDR2 is YYREEE (reference sequence). Written as DNA, the CDR3 is TGTGCCAGCAGCCCTGGACTAGCGGGCAGCTCCTACAATGAGCAGTTCTTC. It yields the protein CASSPGLAGSSYNEQFF.

This clonotype has more than one count but fewer than ten. The chain uses TRBV10-2 and TRBJ2-7; D possibly uses TRBD1 or TRBD2 (7 bases each). The CDR3 length is 14 residues. Trimming left V 4 bases short and J 2 bases short, with 12 bases between. Germline V lookup: CDR1 WSHSY, CDR2 SAAADI. The CDR3 protein is CASSGPGGAYEQYF. CDR3 nucleotides: TGCGCCAGCAGTGGTCCAGGGGGGGCCTACGAGCAGTACTTC.

A few counts support this clonotype. This chain joins TRBV2 and TRBJ2-3; D uncertain. CDR3 length: 12 amino acids. Per the germline V gene, CDR1 is SNHLY and CDR2 is FYNNEI. Trimming removed 6 bases from V and 4 bases from J, with 8 bases in between. CDR3 nucleotide sequence: TGTGCCAGCAGCCTCTTTGCAGATACGCAGTATTTT. It encodes CASSLFADTQYF. Supplemented by reference TRBV2 and TRBJ2-3, the full variable domain reads EPEVTQTPSHQVTQMGQEVILRCVPISNHLYFYWYRQILGQKVEFLVSFYNNEISEKSEIFDDQFSVERPDGSNFTLKIRSTKLEDSAMYFCASSLFADTQYFGPGTRLTVL.

This clonotype was counted many times. The V call is TRBV29-1, the J call TRBJ2-1; D unresolved. Germline lookup yields CDR1 SQVTM and CDR2 ANQGSEA. Trimming removed 8 bases at V and 4 bases at J, with 9 bases between. The CDR3 is 11 residues long. The CDR3 DNA is TGCAGCACACTCAGATACAATGAGCAGTTCTTC. Protein sequence: CSTLRYNEQFF.

By share, this clonotype counts as medium-sized (0.01 to 0.1%). The chain employs TRBV11-2 and TRBJ2-1; 7 positions agree with TRBD1. CDR3 length equals 15 residues. The germline gives CDR1 SGHAT, CDR2 FQNNGV. With V trimmed by 4 bases and J by 0 bases, 3 bases remained unmatched. In DNA form, the CDR3 reads TGTGCCAGCAGCTCCTGGACAGGCTCCTACAATGAGCAGTTCTTC. Protein: CASSSWTGSYNEQFF.

This clonotype showed up many times. The chain joins TRBV6-6 to TRBJ1-4, with 11 bases identical to TRBD1. Per the germline V gene, CDR1 is MNHNY and CDR2 is SVGAGI (reference sequence). The CDR3 consists of 15 residues. The V and J ends lost 1 base and 7 bases, in that order; junction bases with no gene match: 2. Written as DNA, the CDR3 is TGTGCCAGCAGTTACTACGGACAGGGGGCTGAAAAACTGTTTTTT. It is translated as CASSYYGQGAEKLFF.

This clonotype was counted ten times or more. The chain uses TRBV4-2 and TRBJ2-7; 10 nucleotides agree with TRBD2. CDR1 is LGHNA and CDR2 is YNFKEQ in the germline V gene. With 0 bases clipped from V and 5 bases from J, the junction kept 13 bases outside the gene matches. The CDR3 totals 18 residues. The CDR3 here is CASSQELRASGRYDEQYF. The CDR3 DNA follows: TGTGCCAGCAGCCAAGAGTTACGGGCTAGCGGGAGATATGACGAGCAGTACTTC.

The chain joins TRBV5-1 to TRBJ1-1, with D unresolved. Trimming pared 0 bases from V and 5 bases from J, leaving 8 bases between. The CDR3 consists of 13 residues. CDR1 is SGHRS, CDR2 YFSETQ, per germline. The CDR3 sequence: CASSLGSGTEAFF. CDR3 DNA sequence: TGCGCCAGCAGCTTGGGGTCAGGAACTGAAGCTTTCTTT.

J is TRBJ2-3 and V is TRBV25-1; tentative D call: TRBD1 (5 bases). Germline CDR1 and CDR2: MGHDK and SYGVNS. The CDR3 spans 14 residues. V dropped 4 bases and J dropped 1 base, with 9 bases sitting between them. The CDR3 loop is CASSATTGTDTQYF. DNA for the CDR3: TGTGCCAGCAGTGCCACGACAGGCACAGATACGCAGTATTTT.

In this sample, this clonotype turned up many times. This chain connects TRBV5-4 to TRBJ2-7, with TRBD2 matching 12 bases. The J segment lost 2 bases and the V segment lost 1 base, leaving 4 bases of the junction unmatched. In germline, CDR1 is SGHNT, CDR2 YYREEE (reference sequence). This CDR3 spans 16 amino acids. CDR3 nucleotide sequence: TGTGCCAGCAGCTTGTCTAGCGGGAGGGGCGCCTACGAGCAGTACTTC. It codes for CASSLSSGRGAYEQYF.

The rearrangement joins TRBV7-2 to TRBJ2-7, with D possibly matching TRBD2 (6 bases). This CDR3 comprises 14 residues. Trimming took 5 bases from V and 1 from J, leaving 12 bases between them. In germline, CDR1 is SGHTA, CDR2 FQGNSA. The CDR3 reads CASSPRLVSYEQYF. CDR3 coding DNA: TGTGCCAGCAGCCCGAGACTAGTGTCCTACGAGCAGTACTTC.

The chain uses TRBV15 and TRBJ1-5, with no clear D. V dropped 2 bases and J dropped 4 bases, with 6 bases sitting between them. Per the germline V gene, CDR1 is LNHNV and CDR2 is YYDKDF (reference sequence). The CDR3 totals 13 residues. CDR3: CATSRRENQPQHF. The CDR3, as DNA: TGTGCCACCAGCAGAAGAGAGAATCAGCCCCAGCATTTT. The whole variable domain, filled in from reference TRBV15 and TRBJ1-5, reads DAMVIQNPRYQVTQFGKPVTLSCSQTLNHNVMYWYQQKSSQAPKLLFHYYDKDFNNEADTPDNFQSRRPNTSFCFLDIRSPGLGDTAMYLCATSRRENQPQHFGDGTRLSIL.

This clonotype was found many times. This rearrangement joins TRBV27 to TRBJ1-3; no definite D call. Deletions cut 4 bases from V and 2 bases from J, with 18 bases between. Germline values: CDR1 MNHEY, CDR2 SMNVEV (reference sequence). CDR3 length: 17 residues. The CDR3 spells CASSSTSAGIAGNTIYF. Written as DNA, the CDR3 is TGTGCCAGCAGTTCAACGTCAGCCGGGATTGCTGGAAACACCATATATTTT.

This clonotype was seen at least ten times. In nucleotides, the CDR3 is TGCGCCAGCAGTGAGACGAGGGGACTCCGGACCGGGGAGCTGTTTTTT. It specifies CASSETRGLRTGELFF. This sequence joins TRBV10-1 and TRBJ2-2; possible D gene TRBD2, 6 bases. CDR3 length: 16 amino acids. Germline CDR1 is WNHNN and CDR2 is SYGVQD (reference sequence). With 2 bases removed from V and 5 bases from J, the gap between germline ends came to 15 bases.

The chain links TRBV7-2 to TRBJ1-5, with unresolved D. The CDR3 sequence is 14 residues long. From germline, CDR1 is SGHTA and CDR2 FQGNSA. V lost 8 bases and J lost 2, with 13 bases in between. CDR3 nucleotides: TGTGCCAGCTCCCAGATAGAGGGCAATCAGCCCCAGCATTTT. Its protein product is CASSQIEGNQPQHF.

Many counts were recorded for this clonotype. The genes are TRBV18 and TRBJ2-3; unclear D gene. This CDR3 contains 13 residues. Trimming took 0 bases from V and 4 from J, leaving 5 bases between them. Germline V gene lookup returns CDR1 KGHSH and CDR2 LQKENI. CDR3 DNA sequence: TGTGCCAGCTCACCACCGTCCCCAGATACGCAGTATTTT. This encodes CASSPPSPDTQYF.

The chain carries TRBV10-3 and TRBJ2-7; D is unclear. The CDR3 runs 13 residues. Trimming removed 6 bases from V and 3 bases from J, with 12 bases in between. Germline lookup yields CDR1 ENHRY and CDR2 SYGVKD. CDR3 nucleotide sequence: TGTGCCATCAGAGCTGGAGTGGTCTACGAGCAGTACTTC. Amino acids: CAIRAGVVYEQYF.

This clonotype was counted only a few times. The CDR3 nucleotides read TGTGCCAGCAGCTTTGGGCCCCCGAGCTCTGGAAACACCATATATTTT. Translated, it gives CASSFGPPSSGNTIYF. The rearrangement joins TRBV5-5 to TRBJ1-3; no clear D gene. CDR3 length: 16 amino acids. Trimming left V 2 bases short and J 0 bases short, with 12 bases between. Germline V gives CDR1 SGHKS, CDR2 YYEKEE (reference sequence). Full variable domain (outside the CDR3, taken from reference TRBV5-5 and TRBJ1-3): DAGVTQSPTHLIKTRGQQVTLRCSPISGHKSVSWYQQVLGQGPQFIFQYYEKEERGRGNFPDRFSARQFPNYSSELNVNALLLGDSALYLCASSFGPPSSGNTIYFGEGSWLTVV.

This clonotype ranks as medium-sized (0.01 to 0.1%). V is TRBV7-4 and J is TRBJ2-3, with D possibly matching TRBD2 (5 bases). In germline, CDR1 is SGHVT, CDR2 SQSDAQ. There are 15 residues in the CDR3. Deletions cut 2 bases from V and 2 bases from J, with 11 bases between. For the CDR3, the DNA is TGTGCCAGCAGCTTAACGAGCGGAGACACAGATACGCAGTATTTT. This gives the protein CASSLTSGDTDTQYF.

This clonotype was observed many times. The DNA of the CDR3 is TGTGCCTGGAGGAGGACTAGCGGAATCGCGGATACGCAGTATTTT. This gives the protein CAWRRTSGIADTQYF. The genes are TRBV30 and TRBJ2-3, with 10 nucleotides matching TRBD2. This CDR3 is built from 15 residues. With 3 bases clipped from V and 6 bases from J, the junction kept 9 bases outside the gene matches. Germline V CDR1 and CDR2: GTSNPN, SVGIG (reference sequence).